This entry lists 10 T cell receptor beta chains sequenced from one sample in a study of shared clonotypes between healthy human individuals. Assay used: immunoSEQ multiplex PCR; TCRdb lists only in-frame clones, some missing. The sample contains hundreds of thousands of clones, 92% of which appear only once. Positively selected for CCR7, the CD45RO-negative cells used as naive CD8 cells excluded terminally differentiated effector memory CD45RA+ cells. Sample: naive CD8+ T cells sorted from blood. These receptors were obtained from a man in his thirties or forties in good health.

The chain joins TRBV7-8 to TRBJ1-5, with 10 nucleotides matching TRBD1. The CDR3 is made up of 14 amino acids. The ends lost 5 bases at V and 5 bases at J; junction bases unmatched: 3. Germline V CDR1 and CDR2: SGHVS, FQNEAQ. The CDR3 loop is CASSPGTGDQPQHF. In nucleotides, the CDR3 is TGTGCCAGCAGCCCCGGGACAGGGGATCAGCCCCAGCATTTT.

Only a few counts were recorded for this clone. The V gene is TRBV25-1, the J gene TRBJ1-2; possibly TRBD1 for D (5 bases). Germline-derived CDR1 and CDR2 are MGHDK and SYGVNS. The CDR3 contains 14 residues. Between the trimmed V and J ends, which lost 1 base and 4 bases, there was a span of 10 bases. CDR3 residues: CASSEWDRAYGYTF. CDR3 nucleotide sequence: TGTGCCAGCAGTGAATGGGACCGGGCCTATGGCTACACCTTC.

This rearrangement joins TRBV28 to TRBJ2-1, with 7 bases lining up with TRBD2. This CDR3 region has 19 residues. The V segment lost 2 bases and the J segment 9 bases; nucleotides outside the gene matches: 22. The germline CDR1 and CDR2 sequences are MDHEN and SYDVKM. CDR3 bases: TGTGCCAGCAGTTTACTCCAAAACCCGAGGAGGGAGGGGTATATTGAGCAGTTCTTC. It specifies CASSLLQNPRREGYIEQFF.

With respect to this clone: Other DNA sequences from this sample encode an identical CDR3 as well. This CDR3 is CAWSAGQGAGEQYF. The CDR3 DNA reads as TGTGCCTGGAGTGCGGGACAGGGGGCAGGGGAGCAGTACTTC. V is TRBV30 and J is TRBJ2-7, with 12 bases lining up with TRBD1. Germline V gene sequence: CDR1 GTSNPN, CDR2 SVGIG (reference sequence). The CDR3 is 14 residues long. The V and J ends lost 1 base and 7 bases, in that order; junction bases with no gene match: 5. Looking up the rest from reference TRBV30 and TRBJ2-7 gives the full variable domain: SQTIHQWPATLVQPVGSPLSLECTVEGTSNPNLYWYRQAAGRGLQLLFYSVGIGQISSEVPQNLSASRPQDRQFILSSKKLLLSDSGFYLCAWSAGQGAGEQYFGPGTRLTVT.

This clone was counted once. V is TRBV19 and J is TRBJ1-5; D uncertain. Germline assignment: CDR1 LNHDA and CDR2 SQIVND (reference sequence). The CDR3 runs to 12 residues. The CDR3 sequence: CYELFSNQPQHF. The CDR3 DNA reads TGTTACGAGTTATTTAGCAATCAGCCCCAGCATTTT. The whole variable domain, filled in from reference TRBV19 and TRBJ1-5, reads DGGITQSPKYLFRKEGQNVTLSCEQNLNHDAMYWYRQDPGQGLRLIYYSQIVNDFQKGDIAEGYSVSREKKESFPLTVTSAQKNPTAFYLCYELFSNQPQHFGDGTRLSIL.

Turning to this clone: Within the sample, other DNA sequences also encode this same CDR3. This rearrangement joins TRBV7-9 to TRBJ2-5, with 10 bases lining up with TRBD1. The germline CDR1 and CDR2 sequences are SEHNR and FQNEAQ (reference sequence). The CDR3 totals 15 residues. V dropped 1 base and J dropped 5; count of bases not matched to a gene: 4. CDR3 bases: TGTGCCAGCAGCTTAGTCGACAGGGGGCAGGAGACCCAGTACTTC. This encodes CASSLVDRGQETQYF.

The genes are TRBV29-1 and TRBJ2-7; 7 bases are a match to TRBD1. CDR3 length: 12 residues. The V gene end was trimmed by 6 bases and the J gene end by 2 bases; junction bases not matched to a gene: 4. Germline CDR1 SQVTM, CDR2 ANQGSEA. The CDR3 sequence: CSVATGTYEQYF. CDR3 in DNA: TGCAGCGTCGCGACAGGGACCTACGAGCAGTACTTC.

CDR3 DNA sequence: TGTGCCAGCAGCTTAAACTCTGGGGAGACCCAGTACTTC. Its protein product is CASSLNSGETQYF. The chain has TRBV7-8 and TRBJ2-5; D is unresolved. Per the germline V gene, CDR1 is SGHVS and CDR2 is FQNEAQ. This CDR3 has 13 amino acids. V gave up 2 bases and J gave up 5 bases, with 9 bases separating them.

This chain joins TRBV27 and TRBJ2-7; the D gene is possibly TRBD1 (5 bases). CDR1 MNHEY and CDR2 SMNVEV come from the germline V gene (reference sequence). There are 13 residues in the CDR3. V shed 3 bases and J shed 4 bases, with 10 bases lying between them. CDR3 in amino acids: CASSFTQGYEQYF. CDR3 in DNA: TGTGCCAGCAGTTTTACCCAGGGATACGAGCAGTACTTC.

The chain links TRBV27 to TRBJ1-1; D might be TRBD1 (5 bases). The germline V gene encodes CDR1 MNHEY and CDR2 SMNVEV (reference sequence). This CDR3 contains 14 residues. The V end was cut by 6 bases, the J end by 1 base, with 12 bases between. Here the CDR3 reads CASSTTAENTEAFF. The CDR3 DNA follows: TGTGCCAGCAGCACGACAGCGGAGAACACTGAAGCTTTCTTT.